Following are 10 T cell receptor beta chains from one sample sequenced in a study of Tregs in tolerant kidney transplant recipients. Only in-frame clones appear in the TCRdb table, and some are missing; sequencing was by immunoSEQ multiplex PCR. The table shows approximately 90,000 clones, with around nine tenths occurring only once. The sequenced sample consisted of CD8+ T cells from blood. These receptors came from a human donor in good health.

This clone was detected once. This sequence joins TRBV5-5 and TRBJ2-4; TRBD2 is a possible D gene (5 bases). V lost 3 bases and J lost 9, with 10 bases in between. Looked up from germline, CDR1 is SGHKS and CDR2 is YYEKEE (reference sequence). This CDR3 region has 12 residues. CDR3 sequence: CASSSDRGIQYF. The CDR3 bases are TGTGCCAGCAGCTCCGATCGGGGCATTCAGTACTTC.

The V and J genes are TRBV7-9 and TRBJ1-2; D gene uncertain. This CDR3 contains 15 residues. Trimming removed 1 base from V and 8 bases from J, with 17 bases in between. The germline CDR1 and CDR2 sequences are SEHNR and FQNEAQ (reference sequence). CDR3 in amino acids: CASSLGGSSSQGYTF. The CDR3 coding sequence is TGTGCCAGCAGCTTAGGTGGCAGTTCGAGTCAAGGCTACACCTTC.

J is TRBJ1-2 and V is TRBV29-1; no firm D call. V gave up 2 bases and J gave up 2 bases, with 6 bases separating them. CDR3 length: 12 amino acids. Germline assignment: CDR1 SQVTM and CDR2 ANQGSEA. As DNA, the CDR3 is TGCAGCGTTGAATGGAAAAACTATGGCTACACCTTC. It yields the protein CSVEWKNYGYTF.

The J gene is TRBJ2-3, the V gene TRBV9; TRBD1 matches 9 bases. CDR3 length: 14 amino acids. V shed 7 bases and J 1 base; nucleotides not matched to a gene: 4. Germline assignment: CDR1 SGDLS and CDR2 YYNGEE. The CDR3 bases are TGTGCCAGCGAACAGGGGGCAGGCACAGATACGCAGTATTTT. It specifies CASEQGAGTDTQYF.

The chain couples TRBV7-9 to TRBJ2-3; 8 bases agree with TRBD2. This CDR3 spans 15 amino acids. Germline V gives CDR1 SEHNR, CDR2 FQNEAQ (reference sequence). Germline trimming cut 5 bases from V and 5 bases from J; bases unmatched to any gene: 9. The CDR3 loop reads CASSVGTSGGDTQYF. The CDR3 DNA is TGTGCCAGCAGCGTCGGGACTAGTGGGGGAGATACGCAGTATTTT.

In its sample, this clone was seen once. This chain uses TRBV27 with TRBJ2-7; possible D gene TRBD1, 6 bases. Germline V gene data show CDR1 as MNHEY and CDR2 as SMNVEV (reference sequence). V was pared by 8 bases and J by 2 bases, with 13 bases between. CDR3 length equals 13 residues. DNA of the CDR3: TGTGCCAGCGGCTTCAGGGGACCCTACGAGCAGTACTTC. This sequence encodes CASGFRGPYEQYF.

CDR3 in amino acids: CASRSEGGEQYF. The CDR3 region has the DNA TGCGCCAGCCGTAGCGAAGGGGGCGAGCAGTACTTC. The gene calls are TRBV10-1 and TRBJ2-7, with D perhaps matching TRBD1 (6 bases). Germline CDR1 WNHNN, CDR2 SYGVQD (reference sequence). There are 12 residues in the CDR3. Trimming pared 8 bases from V and 6 bases from J, leaving 14 bases between.

The rearrangement uses TRBV18 and TRBJ2-5, with 11 bases matching TRBD2. This CDR3 region has 16 residues. Germline V gene lookup returns CDR1 KGHSH and CDR2 LQKENI. After removal of 5 bases from V and 1 base from J, the junction contained 6 bases not matched to a gene. The DNA for the CDR3 is TGTGCCAGCTCAGCCGGGACTAGCGGCTTCCAAGAGACCCAGTACTTC. Translation: CASSAGTSGFQETQYF. Variable domain in full (rest from reference TRBV18 and TRBJ2-5): NAGVMQNPRHLVRRRGQEARLRCSPMKGHSHVYWYRQLPEEGLKFMVYLQKENIIDESGMPKERFSAEFPKEGPSILRIQQVVRGDSAAYFCASSAGTSGFQETQYFGPGTRLLVL.

This clone was observed once. The chain links TRBV27 to TRBJ2-3, with 10 bases lining up with TRBD2. CDR3 size: 15 residues. Germline CDR1 reads MNHEY; CDR2 reads SMNVEV (reference sequence). V shed 3 bases, J shed 4 bases, and the junction held 4 bases outside the gene matches. The CDR3, as DNA: TGTGCCAGCAGTTTGGCCAGCGGGAGGGCAGATACGCAGTATTTT. This sequence encodes CASSLASGRADTQYF.

The V and J genes are TRBV10-3 and TRBJ1-4, with D perhaps matching TRBD1 (5 bases). The CDR3 contains 15 residues. The V and J ends lost 0 bases and 5 bases respectively, with 10 bases between them. CDR1 ENHRY and CDR2 SYGVKD come from the germline V gene. The CDR3 DNA reads as TGTGCCATCAGTGAGTCCTCAGGGTTAAATGAAAAACTGTTTTTT. It codes for CAISESSGLNEKLFF.